This TCR beta chain was identified in a study of blood T cell repertoires in COVID-19. In the study overall: Samples came from the United States, Italy and Spain, spanning acute and convalescent COVID-19. The analysed material was cDNA or gDNA that came from T cells, B-cell-depleted T cells, or PBMCs.

CDR3 size: 18 residues. As handled by the study authors: Reference gene primers were amplified, and this amplification served to estimate nucleated cell counts. The table came from immunoSEQ multiplex PCR; TCRdb's copy has only in-frame clones and leaves some out. Clone size and the V and J calls come from that table; the DNA yielded D and trimming. The sample lists roughly 40,000 clones; 90% were seen once. A single count supports this clone. The origin of this receptor is a human donor in a cohort sampled during active COVID-19. The sequencing sample was made of peripheral blood. The rearrangement links TRBV21-1 to TRBJ2-1; TRBD2, the table's D call, was not compared with the DNA. TRBV21-1 is termed a pseudogene. The CDR3 sequence is CASSKGPPRREVYNEQFF. The CDR3 coding sequence is TGTGCCAGCAGCAAGGGCCCTCCCCGGCGGGAGGTTTACAATGAGCAGTTCTTC.